This paragraph covers one T cell receptor beta chain sequence. TCRdb re-called the 5' RACE reads with MiXCR, one entry per CDR3 protein. The sample holds fewer than 60,000 distinct CDR3 sequences, more than 25% seen once. Trimming at V came to 3 bases and at J to 7 bases, leaving 7 bases not matched to a gene. The CDR3 covers 15 residues. Per the germline V gene, CDR1 is DFQATT and CDR2 is SNEGSKA (reference sequence). The chain has TRBV20-1 and TRBJ2-1; 12 bases align to TRBD2. The receptor's source is a female donor with breast cancer. Sequencing input: naive CD4+ T cells sorted from blood. The subset: naive CD4+ T cells, CD4+CD45RA+CD25-. The CDR3 protein is CSASSTSGRRNEQFF. The CDR3, as DNA: TGCAGTGCTAGTAGCACTAGCGGGAGGCGGAATGAGCAGTTCTTC.